The clone carrying this TCR beta chain was seen more than once but under ten times. These data belong to a study of response to subunit inactivated influenza vaccine. A single record per CDR3 protein comes from TCRdb applying MiXCR to the RT-PCR reads. The table records about 540,000 distinct CDR3 sequences, roughly 25% of them present only once. A further study also used this sample, focusing on T cells expressing NK-cell markers. That source adds: The TCR beta cDNA came from 5'RACE template switching with UMIs. Obtained from sorted CD3+CD56+NKG2C+, CD3+CD56+NKG2C- and CD3+CD56-NKG2C+ T cells were the TCR beta repertoires. In several experiments, sorting was restricted to alpha-beta TCR T cells by an anti-gamma-delta TCR antibody. Among CD8+ T cells from over 5 donors, dominant NKG2C+ clonotypes accounted for about 1.0-7.0%. In a handful of donors, these clonotypes also led the CD3+CD56-NKG2C+ fraction.

The sequencing here drew on CD4+ T cells sorted from PBMCs, taken about 11 days after vaccination. This receptor was taken from a middle-aged man who received an inactivated influenza vaccine.

CDR3 residues: CASLRDSYNEQFF. The CDR3 DNA follows: TGTGCCAGCCTCCGCGACTCCTACAATGAGCAGTTCTTC. The rearrangement joins TRBV12-3 or TRBV12-4 to TRBJ2-1, with no clear D. Trimming stripped 8 bases from V and 0 bases from J, with 8 bases between. The CDR3 is made up of 13 amino acids.